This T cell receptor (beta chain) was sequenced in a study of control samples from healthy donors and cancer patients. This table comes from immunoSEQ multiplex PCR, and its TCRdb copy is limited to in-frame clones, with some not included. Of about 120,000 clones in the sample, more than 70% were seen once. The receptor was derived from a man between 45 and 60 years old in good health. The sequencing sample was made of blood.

In DNA form, the CDR3 reads TGTGCCAGCAGCCGGGCATCGTCCTACGAGCAGTACTTC. Its translation: CASSRASSYEQYF. The chain combines TRBV7-9 with TRBJ2-7; D is ambiguous. Trimming removed 5 bases from V and 1 base from J, with 9 bases in between. The CDR3 has 13 amino acids. CDR1 is SEHNR and CDR2 is FQNEAQ in the germline V gene (reference sequence).